One sample yielded the 6 T cell receptor beta chains listed below, sequenced in a study of T-cell reconstitution after alpha-beta-depleted transplantation in children. It was with unique molecular identifiers that the TCRbeta library was prepared. MiXCR was run by TCRdb on the PCR reads, yielding one entry per CDR3 protein. The table includes about 610,000 distinct CDR3 sequences, 10% to 13% detected once. Source: PBMCs from the stem cell graft donor, taken from the stem cell graft. These receptors came from a human donor who donated a stem cell graft to a child with acute myeloid leukemia.

This clonotype has just a few counts. The chain employs TRBV29-1 and TRBJ2-1; TRBD2 aligns across 8 bases. Germline trimming cut 0 bases from V and 9 bases from J; bases unmatched to any gene: 16. The germline V gene has CDR1 SQVTM and CDR2 ANQGSEA. The CDR3 consists of 17 residues. CDR3 residues: CSVEDRSGSRALSEQFF. CDR3 bases: TGCAGCGTTGAAGATCGGAGCGGGAGTCGGGCCCTAAGTGAGCAGTTCTTC.

This clonotype has a count of ten or more. The V gene is TRBV12-3 or TRBV12-4, the J gene TRBJ2-2; D is perhaps TRBD2 (6 bases). The CDR3 runs to 16 residues. The V and J ends lost 6 bases and 4 bases respectively, with 18 bases between them. For the CDR3, the DNA is TGTGCCAGCAGCCGCCGGGAGTGGTCCATCACCGGGGAGCTGTTTTTT. Amino acid sequence: CASSRREWSITGELFF.

This clonotype was picked up a small number of times. This chain uses TRBV6-2 or TRBV6-3 with TRBJ2-1, with TRBD2 identical over 14 bases. The J segment lost 0 bases and the V segment lost 6 bases, leaving 4 bases of the junction unmatched. This CDR3 region has 17 residues. Germline values: CDR1 MNHEY, CDR2 SVGEGT. CDR3 DNA: TGTGCCAGCAGCTCGACTAGCGGGGGGGGCTCCTACAATGAGCAGTTCTTC. Amino acids: CASSSTSGGGSYNEQFF.

In this sample, this clonotype turned up many times. The chain has TRBV20-1 and TRBJ1-1, with a weak D call TRBD1 (6 bases). The V gene's germline CDR1 is DFQATT and CDR2 SNEGSKA (reference sequence). Deletions cut 8 bases from V and 10 bases from J, with 20 bases between. This CDR3 is built from 12 residues. This CDR3 reads CSPKQGGRAAFF. CDR3 sequence (DNA): TGCAGTCCCAAACAGGGTGGTCGAGCAGCTTTCTTT.

This clonotype was counted between two and nine times. The CDR3, as DNA: TGTGCCAGCAGTTACCGAATTCCTAGCGGAGCCTACACCTACGAGCAGTACTTC. Amino acid sequence: CASSYRIPSGAYTYEQYF. The rearrangement joins TRBV6-5 to TRBJ2-7; 7 nucleotides line up with TRBD2. The CDR3 consists of 18 residues. CDR1 is MNHEY, CDR2 SVGAGI, per germline. The ends lost 2 bases at V and 2 bases at J; junction bases unmatched: 15.

This clonotype was seen ten or more times. V usage is TRBV20-1 and J usage is TRBJ1-5; 7 bases map to TRBD1. The germline V gene has CDR1 DFQATT and CDR2 SNEGSKA (reference sequence). The trim removed 2 bases at V and 5 bases at J, leaving 9 bases unmatched. This CDR3 spans 15 amino acids. Written as DNA, the CDR3 is TGCAGTGCTAGACGAACAGGGGTTGTTGATCAGCCCCAGCATTTT. Encoded protein: CSARRTGVVDQPQHF.